Here is one T cell receptor (beta chain) with its context. What it binds is not known. The germline gives CDR1 MNHNS, CDR2 SASEGT. The CDR3 has 12 amino acids. With 7 bases removed from V and 12 bases from J, the gap between germline ends came to 16 bases. The protocol was immunoSEQ multiplex PCR, while the TCRdb copy is restricted to in-frame clones and leaves out a portion. Altogether some 10,000 clones are present, 65% to 70% being singletons, with the ten largest covering approximately 10%. These data originate in a study of CD4+ T cells in melanoma. Study results and limitations: In melanoma, neoantigen-specific CD4+ T cells reportedly differed in differentiation state.

This receptor was taken from a human donor with melanoma. Input material: cells from a culture (not recorded whether cultured in vitro). The genes are TRBV6-1 and TRBJ1-5, with no clear D. CDR3 nucleotides: TGTGCCAGCAAAGTGGTTGGCAGGCACCAGCATTTT. Amino acid sequence: CASKVVGRHQHF.